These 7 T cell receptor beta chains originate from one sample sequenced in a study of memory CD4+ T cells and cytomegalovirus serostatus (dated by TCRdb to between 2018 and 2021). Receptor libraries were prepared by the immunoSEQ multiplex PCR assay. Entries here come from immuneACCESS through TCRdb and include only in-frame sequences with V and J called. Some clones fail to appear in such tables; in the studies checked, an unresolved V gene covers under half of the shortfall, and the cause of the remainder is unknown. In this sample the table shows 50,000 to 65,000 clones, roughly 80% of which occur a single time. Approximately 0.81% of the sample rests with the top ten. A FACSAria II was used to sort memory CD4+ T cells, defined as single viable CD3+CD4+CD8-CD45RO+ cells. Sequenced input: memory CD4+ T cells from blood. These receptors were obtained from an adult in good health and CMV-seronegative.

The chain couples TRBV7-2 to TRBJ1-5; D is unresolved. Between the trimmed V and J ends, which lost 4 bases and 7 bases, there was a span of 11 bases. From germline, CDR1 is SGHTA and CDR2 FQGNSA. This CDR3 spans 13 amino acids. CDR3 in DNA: TGTGCCAGCAGCTCTAGTGGGCGACAGCCCCAGCATTTT. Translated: CASSSSGRQPQHF.

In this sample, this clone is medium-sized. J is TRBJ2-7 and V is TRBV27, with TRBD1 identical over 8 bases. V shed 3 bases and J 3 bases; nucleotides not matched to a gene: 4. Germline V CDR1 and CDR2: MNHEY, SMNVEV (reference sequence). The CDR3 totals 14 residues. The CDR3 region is CASSFSQGGYEQYF. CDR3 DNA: TGTGCCAGCAGTTTCTCACAGGGGGGCTACGAGCAGTACTTC.

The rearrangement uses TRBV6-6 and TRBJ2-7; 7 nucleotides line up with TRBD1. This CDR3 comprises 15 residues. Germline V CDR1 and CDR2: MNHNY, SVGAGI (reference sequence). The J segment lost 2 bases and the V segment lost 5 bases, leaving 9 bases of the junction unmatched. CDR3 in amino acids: CASSGTAESAYEQYF. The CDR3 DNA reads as TGTGCCAGCAGTGGGACAGCGGAGTCTGCCTACGAGCAGTACTTC.

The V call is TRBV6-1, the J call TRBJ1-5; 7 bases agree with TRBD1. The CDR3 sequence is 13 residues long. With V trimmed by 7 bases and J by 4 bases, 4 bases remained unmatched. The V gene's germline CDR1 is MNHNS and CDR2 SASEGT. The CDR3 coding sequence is TGTGCCAGCAAGACAGGGAATAATCAGCCCCAGCATTTT. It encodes CASKTGNNQPQHF.

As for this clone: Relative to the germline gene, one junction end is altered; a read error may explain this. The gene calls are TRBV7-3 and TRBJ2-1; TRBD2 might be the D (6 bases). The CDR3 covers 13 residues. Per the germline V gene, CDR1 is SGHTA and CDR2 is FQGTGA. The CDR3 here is CASSLIVAAPVVF. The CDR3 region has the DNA TGTGCCAGCAGCTTAATTGTAGCGGCGCCCGTGGTCTTC.

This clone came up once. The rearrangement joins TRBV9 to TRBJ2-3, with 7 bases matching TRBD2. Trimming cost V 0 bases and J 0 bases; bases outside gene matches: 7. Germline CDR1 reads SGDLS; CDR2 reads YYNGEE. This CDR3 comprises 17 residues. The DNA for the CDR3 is TGTGCCAGCAGCGTAGCTTCCACTAGCGTTAGCACAGATACGCAGTATTTT. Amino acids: CASSVASTSVSTDTQYF.

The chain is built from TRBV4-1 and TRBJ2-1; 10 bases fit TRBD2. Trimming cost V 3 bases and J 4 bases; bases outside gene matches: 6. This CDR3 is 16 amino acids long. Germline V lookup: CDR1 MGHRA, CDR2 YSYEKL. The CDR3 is CASSHISSGGYNEQFF. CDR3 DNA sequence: TGCGCCAGCAGCCATATTTCTAGCGGGGGATACAATGAGCAGTTCTTC.